This record concerns one T cell receptor beta chain sequence. V shed 5 bases, J shed 10 bases, and the junction held 9 bases outside the gene matches. This CDR3 has 15 residues. Germline-derived CDR1 and CDR2 are SGHAT and FQNNGV. These data are taken from a study of shared T cell receptors in the human thymus. The table came from immunoSEQ multiplex PCR; TCRdb's copy has only in-frame clones and leaves some out. The sample lists hundreds of thousands of clones, about 95% occurring once. The sequence was obtained from a human donor. The chain has TRBV11-2 and TRBJ2-1; 12 nucleotides line up with TRBD2. Sequences were obtained from thymocytes. The chain's CDR3 is CASSRWGTSGYEQFF. In nucleotides, the CDR3 is TGTGCCAGCAGCCGTTGGGGGACTAGCGGGTACGAGCAGTTCTTC.